The present T cell receptor (beta chain) was sequenced within a study of blood T cell repertoires in COVID-19. Study-wide background: Some COVID-19 samples were acute and others convalescent; all came from the United States, Italy and Spain. Nucleic acid was either cDNA or gDNA, and it came from T cells, B-cell-depleted T cells, or PBMCs.

The table lists this clone with a few counts. Original methodology: Reference gene primer amplification yielded estimated nucleated cell counts. The data were produced by immunoSEQ multiplex PCR, yet TCRdb's version contains in-frame clones alone and is incomplete. V and J calls plus clone size are reproduced from that table; the DNA served to infer D and trimming. The sample holds some 100,000 clones, 87% seen once. The CDR3 contains 13 residues. The germline V and J ends were trimmed by 10 bases and 2 bases, with 12 bases remaining between them. Per germline, CDR1 KGHSH and CDR2 LQKENI. V is TRBV18 and J is TRBJ1-3; D uncertain. Sample: peripheral blood. The TCR comes from a human donor in a cohort sampled during active COVID-19. The CDR3 DNA follows: TGTGCCATTAGAAGGGAGGCTGGAAACACCATATATTTT. Translated, it gives CAIRREAGNTIYF.